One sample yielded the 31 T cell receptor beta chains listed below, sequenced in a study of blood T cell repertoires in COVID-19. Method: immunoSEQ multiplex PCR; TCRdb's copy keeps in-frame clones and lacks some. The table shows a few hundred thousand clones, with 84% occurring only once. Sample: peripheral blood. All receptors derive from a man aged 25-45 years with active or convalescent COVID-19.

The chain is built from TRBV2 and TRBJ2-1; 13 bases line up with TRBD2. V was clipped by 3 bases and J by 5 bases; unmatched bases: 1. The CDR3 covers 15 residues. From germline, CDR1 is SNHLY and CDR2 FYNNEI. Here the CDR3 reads CASSDGTSGDNEQFF. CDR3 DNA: TGTGCCAGCAGTGATGGGACTAGCGGGGACAATGAGCAGTTCTTC.

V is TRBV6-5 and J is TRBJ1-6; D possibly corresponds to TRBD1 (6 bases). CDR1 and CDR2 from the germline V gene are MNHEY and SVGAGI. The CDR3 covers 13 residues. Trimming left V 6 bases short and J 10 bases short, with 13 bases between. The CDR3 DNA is TGTGCCAGCAGCTCAGGGGTAGGATCACCCCTCCACTTT. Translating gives CASSSGVGSPLHF.

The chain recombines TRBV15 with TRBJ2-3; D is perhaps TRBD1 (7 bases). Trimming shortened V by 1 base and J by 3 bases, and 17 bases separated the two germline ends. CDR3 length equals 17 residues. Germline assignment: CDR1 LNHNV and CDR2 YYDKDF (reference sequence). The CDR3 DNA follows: TGTGCCACCAGCAGAGCTGAGGGGGCGGGACGAACAGATACGCAGTATTTT. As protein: CATSRAEGAGRTDTQYF.

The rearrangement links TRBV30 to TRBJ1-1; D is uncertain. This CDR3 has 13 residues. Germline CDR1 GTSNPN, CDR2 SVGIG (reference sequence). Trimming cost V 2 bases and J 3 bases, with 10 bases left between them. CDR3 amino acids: CAWSSSRDTEAFF. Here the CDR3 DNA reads TGTGCCTGGAGTTCCTCCCGGGACACTGAAGCTTTCTTT.

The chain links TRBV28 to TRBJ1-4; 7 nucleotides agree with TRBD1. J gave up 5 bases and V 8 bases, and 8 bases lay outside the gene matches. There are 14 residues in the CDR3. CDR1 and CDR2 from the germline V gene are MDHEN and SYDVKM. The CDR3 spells CASGAGGRNEKLFF. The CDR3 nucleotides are TGTGCCAGCGGAGCAGGGGGACGAAATGAAAAACTGTTTTTT. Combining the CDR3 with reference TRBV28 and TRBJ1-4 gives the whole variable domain DVKVTQSSRYLVKRTGEKVFLECVQDMDHENMFWYRQDPGLGLRLIYFSYDVKMKEKGDIPEGYSVSREKKERFSLILESASTNQTSMYLCASGAGGRNEKLFFGSGTQLSVL.

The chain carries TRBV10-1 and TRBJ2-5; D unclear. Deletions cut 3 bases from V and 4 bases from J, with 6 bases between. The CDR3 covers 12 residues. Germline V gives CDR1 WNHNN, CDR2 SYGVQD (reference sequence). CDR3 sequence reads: CASSDRSETQYF. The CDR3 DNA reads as TGCGCCAGCAGTGATCGGTCAGAGACCCAGTACTTC.

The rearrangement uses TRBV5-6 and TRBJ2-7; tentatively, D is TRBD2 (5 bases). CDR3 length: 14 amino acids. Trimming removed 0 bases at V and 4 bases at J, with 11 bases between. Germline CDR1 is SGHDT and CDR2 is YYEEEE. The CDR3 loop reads CASSLEGGWYEQYF. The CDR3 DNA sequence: TGTGCCAGCAGCTTGGAAGGCGGGTGGTACGAGCAGTACTTC.

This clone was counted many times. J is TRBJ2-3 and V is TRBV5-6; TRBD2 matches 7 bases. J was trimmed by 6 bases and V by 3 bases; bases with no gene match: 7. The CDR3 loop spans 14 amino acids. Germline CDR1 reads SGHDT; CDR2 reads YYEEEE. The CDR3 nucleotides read TGTGCCAGCAGCTCTGGCGGGGGAGGGGATACGCAGTATTTT. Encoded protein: CASSSGGGGDTQYF.

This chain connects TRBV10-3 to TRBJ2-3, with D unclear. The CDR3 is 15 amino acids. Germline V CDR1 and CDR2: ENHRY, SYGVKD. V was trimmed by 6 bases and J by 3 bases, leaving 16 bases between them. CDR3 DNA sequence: TGTGCCATCAGGTACTCCGACAAACCGACAGATACGCAGTATTTT. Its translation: CAIRYSDKPTDTQYF.

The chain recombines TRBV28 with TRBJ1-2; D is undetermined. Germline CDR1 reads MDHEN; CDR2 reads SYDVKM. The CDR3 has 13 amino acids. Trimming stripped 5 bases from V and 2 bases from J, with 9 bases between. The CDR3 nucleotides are TGTGCCAGCAGTCCAGAGGGCAACTATGGCTACACCTTC. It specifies CASSPEGNYGYTF.

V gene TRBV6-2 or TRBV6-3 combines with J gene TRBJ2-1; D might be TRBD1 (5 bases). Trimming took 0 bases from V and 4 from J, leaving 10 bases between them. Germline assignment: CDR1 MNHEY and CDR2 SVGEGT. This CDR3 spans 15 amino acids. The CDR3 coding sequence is TGTGCCAGCAGTTACTCTTATCCAGGGTACAATGAGCAGTTCTTC. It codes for CASSYSYPGYNEQFF.

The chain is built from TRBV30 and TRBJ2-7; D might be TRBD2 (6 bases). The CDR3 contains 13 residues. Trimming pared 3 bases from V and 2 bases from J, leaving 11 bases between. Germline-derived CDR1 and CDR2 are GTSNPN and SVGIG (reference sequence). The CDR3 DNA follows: TGTGCCTGGAGCTACGGCGGGACCTACGAGCAGTACTTC. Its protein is CAWSYGGTYEQYF. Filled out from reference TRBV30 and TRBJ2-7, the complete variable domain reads SQTIHQWPATLVQPVGSPLSLECTVEGTSNPNLYWYRQAAGRGLQLLFYSVGIGQISSEVPQNLSASRPQDRQFILSSKKLLLSDSGFYLCAWSYGGTYEQYFGPGTRLTVT.

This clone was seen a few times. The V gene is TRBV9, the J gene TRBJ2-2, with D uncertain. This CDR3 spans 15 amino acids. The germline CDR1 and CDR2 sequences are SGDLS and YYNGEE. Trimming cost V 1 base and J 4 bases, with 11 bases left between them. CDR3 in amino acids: CASSVFETTTGELFF. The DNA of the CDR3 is TGTGCCAGCAGCGTATTTGAGACAACCACCGGGGAGCTGTTTTTT.

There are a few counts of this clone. The CDR3 protein is CASSFPGSPLHF. In DNA form, the CDR3 reads TGTGCCAGCAGCTTCCCGGGTTCACCCCTCCACTTT. This chain joins TRBV7-9 and TRBJ1-6; D remains ambiguous. The germline V gene encodes CDR1 SEHNR and CDR2 FQNEAQ (reference sequence). The length of the CDR3 is 12 residues. Deletions cut 3 bases from V and 9 bases from J, with 6 bases between.

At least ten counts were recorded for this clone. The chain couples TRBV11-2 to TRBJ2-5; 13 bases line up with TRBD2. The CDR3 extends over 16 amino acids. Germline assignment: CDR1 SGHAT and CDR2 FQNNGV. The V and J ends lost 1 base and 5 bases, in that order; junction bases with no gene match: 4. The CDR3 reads CASSLGLAGGQETQYF. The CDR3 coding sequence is TGTGCCAGCAGCTTAGGACTAGCGGGGGGCCAGGAGACCCAGTACTTC.

The CDR3 sequence: CASSLWAAGDGEQFF. CDR3 nucleotides: TGTGCCAGCAGTTTATGGGCAGCGGGAGACGGTGAGCAGTTCTTC. The chain has TRBV28 and TRBJ2-1; 8 bases fit TRBD2. Germline loops: CDR1 MDHEN, CDR2 SYDVKM. The CDR3 covers 15 residues. Losses at the gene ends were 0 bases for V and 9 bases for J; bases not matched to a gene: 7.

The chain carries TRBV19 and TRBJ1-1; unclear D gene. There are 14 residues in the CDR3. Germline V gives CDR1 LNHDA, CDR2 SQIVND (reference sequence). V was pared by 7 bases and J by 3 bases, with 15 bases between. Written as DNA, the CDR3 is TGTGCCAGTATGGATGGAGGGTTGGACACTGAAGCTTTCTTT. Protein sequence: CASMDGGLDTEAFF. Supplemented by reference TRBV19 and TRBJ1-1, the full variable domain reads DGGITQSPKYLFRKEGQNVTLSCEQNLNHDAMYWYRQDPGQGLRLIYYSQIVNDFQKGDIAEGYSVSREKKESFPLTVTSAQKNPTAFYLCASMDGGLDTEAFFGQGTRLTVV.

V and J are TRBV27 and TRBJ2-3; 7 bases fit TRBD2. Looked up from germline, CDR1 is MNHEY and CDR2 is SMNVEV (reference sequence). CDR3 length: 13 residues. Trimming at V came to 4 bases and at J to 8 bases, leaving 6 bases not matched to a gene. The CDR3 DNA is TGTGCCAGCAGTTCTAGCGGTGGGCGTACGCAGTATTTT. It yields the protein CASSSSGGRTQYF.

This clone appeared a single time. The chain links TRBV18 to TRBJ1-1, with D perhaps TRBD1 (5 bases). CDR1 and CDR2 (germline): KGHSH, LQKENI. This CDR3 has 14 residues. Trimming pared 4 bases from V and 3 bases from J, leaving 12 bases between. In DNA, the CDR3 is TGTGCCAGCTCACTCGGGACTAAGGACACTGAAGCTTTCTTT. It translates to CASSLGTKDTEAFF.

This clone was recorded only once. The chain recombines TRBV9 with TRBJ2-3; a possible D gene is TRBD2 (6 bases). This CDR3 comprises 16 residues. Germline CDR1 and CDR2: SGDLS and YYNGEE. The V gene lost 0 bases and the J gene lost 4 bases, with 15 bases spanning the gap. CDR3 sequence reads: CASSVASGDAPDTQYF. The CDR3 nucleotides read TGTGCCAGCAGCGTAGCTTCGGGAGACGCACCAGATACGCAGTATTTT.

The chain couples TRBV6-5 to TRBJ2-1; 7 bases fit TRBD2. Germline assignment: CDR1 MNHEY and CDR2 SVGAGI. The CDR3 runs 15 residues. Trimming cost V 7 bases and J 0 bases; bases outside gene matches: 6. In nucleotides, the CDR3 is TGTGCCAGCAACAATCCGGGGGGCTCCTACAATGAGCAGTTCTTC. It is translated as CASNNPGGSYNEQFF.

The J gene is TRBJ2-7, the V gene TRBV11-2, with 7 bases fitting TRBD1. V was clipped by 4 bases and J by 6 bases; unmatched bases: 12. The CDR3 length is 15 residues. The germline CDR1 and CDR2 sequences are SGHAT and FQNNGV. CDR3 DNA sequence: TGTGCCAGCAGCTCCTTCGCAGGGGGAGATCGCGAGCAGTACTTC. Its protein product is CASSSFAGGDREQYF.

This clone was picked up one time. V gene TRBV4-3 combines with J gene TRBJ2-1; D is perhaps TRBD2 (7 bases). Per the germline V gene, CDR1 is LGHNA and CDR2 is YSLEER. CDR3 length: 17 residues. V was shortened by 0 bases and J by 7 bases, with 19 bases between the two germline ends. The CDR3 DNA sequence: TGCGCCAGCAGCCAAGATAGGGGGGGGTCCGACCGGAATGAGCAGTTCTTC. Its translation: CASSQDRGGSDRNEQFF.

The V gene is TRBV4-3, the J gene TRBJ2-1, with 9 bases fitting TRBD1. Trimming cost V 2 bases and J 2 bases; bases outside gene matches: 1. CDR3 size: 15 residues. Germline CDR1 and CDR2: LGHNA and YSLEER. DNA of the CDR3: TGCGCCAGCAGCCAAACAGGGGGCGCCTACAATGAGCAGTTCTTC. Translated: CASSQTGGAYNEQFF.

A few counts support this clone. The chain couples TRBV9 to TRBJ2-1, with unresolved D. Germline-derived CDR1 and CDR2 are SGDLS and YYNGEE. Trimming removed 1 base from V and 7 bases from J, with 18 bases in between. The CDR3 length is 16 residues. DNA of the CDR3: TGTGCCAGCAGCGTAATCGGCTCCGTGAGAGGAAATGAGCAGTTCTTC. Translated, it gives CASSVIGSVRGNEQFF. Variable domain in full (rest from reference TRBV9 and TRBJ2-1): DSGVTQTPKHLITATGQRVTLRCSPRSGDLSVYWYQQSLDQGLQFLIQYYNGEERAKGNILERFSAQQFPDLHSELNLSSLELGDSALYFCASSVIGSVRGNEQFFGPGTRLTVL.

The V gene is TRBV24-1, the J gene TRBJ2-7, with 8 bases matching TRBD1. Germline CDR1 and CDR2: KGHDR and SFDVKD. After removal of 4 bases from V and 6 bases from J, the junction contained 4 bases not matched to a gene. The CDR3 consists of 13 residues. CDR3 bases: TGTGCCACCAGTGACACAGACAGGGGCGAGCAGTACTTC. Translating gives CATSDTDRGEQYF.

The chain's CDR3 is CASSLAPSTGELFF. DNA of the CDR3: TGTGCCAGCAGCTTAGCCCCCTCCACCGGGGAGCTGTTTTTT. The J gene is TRBJ2-2, the V gene TRBV13, with unresolved D. CDR3 length equals 14 residues. CDR1 and CDR2 from the germline V gene are PRHDT and FYEKMQ (reference sequence). V was cut by 1 base and J by 4 bases, with 7 bases left in between.

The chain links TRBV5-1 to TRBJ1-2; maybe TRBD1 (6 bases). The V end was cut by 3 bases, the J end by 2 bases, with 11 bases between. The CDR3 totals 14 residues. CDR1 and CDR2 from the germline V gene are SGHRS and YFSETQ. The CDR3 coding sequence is TGCGCCAGCAGCTACGGACAGTCGAACTATGGCTACACCTTC. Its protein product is CASSYGQSNYGYTF.

The CDR3 protein is CASSPPILDTIYF. DNA of the CDR3: TGTGCCAGCTCACCACCTATTCTAGACACCATATATTTT. V gene TRBV18 combines with J gene TRBJ1-3; D uncertain. The V gene's germline CDR1 is KGHSH and CDR2 LQKENI. The V end was cut by 0 bases, the J end by 8 bases, with 8 bases between. The length of the CDR3 is 13 residues.

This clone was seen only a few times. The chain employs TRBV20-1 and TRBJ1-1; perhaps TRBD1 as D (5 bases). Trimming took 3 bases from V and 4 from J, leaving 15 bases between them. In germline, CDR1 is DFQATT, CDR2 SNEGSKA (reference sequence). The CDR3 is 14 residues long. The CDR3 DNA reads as TGCAGTGCTAGTGGCCGCTTAGGGGCCACTGAAGCTTTCTTT. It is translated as CSASGRLGATEAFF.

The CDR3 DNA is TGTGCCACCAGTGAAGGGGGGACAGGGGGAACCTACAATGAGCAGTTCTTC. Translation gives CATSEGGTGGTYNEQFF. This sequence joins TRBV24-1 and TRBJ2-1; 11 nucleotides align to TRBD1. Germline lookup yields CDR1 KGHDR and CDR2 SFDVKD. Trimming at V came to 4 bases and at J to 2 bases, leaving 6 bases not matched to a gene. The CDR3 runs to 17 residues.